This passage covers 10 T cell receptor beta chains from one sample sequenced in a study of blood T cell repertoires in COVID-19. Clones were sequenced by immunoSEQ multiplex PCR, and TCRdb holds only the in-frame ones, with some missing. In the table there are 360,000 or so clones, 85% to 90% of which are singletons. Sequenced material: PBMCs or T cells enriched from blood (not recorded which). The receptors were gathered from a woman in her twenties or thirties who had recovered from COVID-19.

The chain couples TRBV29-1 to TRBJ1-1; D gene unclear. The V end lost 4 bases, the J end lost 5 bases, and 17 bases lay between the germline ends. CDR3 length: 14 amino acids. The germline V gene encodes CDR1 SQVTM and CDR2 ANQGSEA. This CDR3 reads CSVGSFWEGTEAFF. DNA of the CDR3: TGCAGCGTTGGATCTTTTTGGGAGGGAACTGAAGCTTTCTTT.

This clone appeared once. The chain links TRBV11-2 to TRBJ1-3; 10 bases map to TRBD1. Germline assignment: CDR1 SGHAT and CDR2 FQNNGV. V lost 5 bases to trimming and J lost 3 bases; unmatched junction nucleotides: 7. The length of the CDR3 is 16 residues. CDR3 sequence (DNA): TGTGCCAGCAGCGCGACGACAGGGGGCCGTGGAAACACCATATATTTT. Amino acids: CASSATTGGRGNTIYF.

This chain uses TRBV3-1 (or the pseudogene TRBV3-2) with TRBJ2-2; possibly TRBD2 for D (5 bases). The CDR3 loop spans 15 amino acids. Deletions cut 5 bases from V and 4 bases from J, with 14 bases between. Germline-derived CDR1 and CDR2 are LGHDT and YNNKEL (reference sequence). CDR3 DNA sequence: TGTGCCAGCAGCGGAGACCCCGGGGTCACCGGGGAGCTGTTTTTT. It codes for CASSGDPGVTGELFF.

The gene calls are TRBV30 and TRBJ2-7, with 9 bases identical to TRBD2. Looked up from germline, CDR1 is GTSNPN and CDR2 is SVGIG (reference sequence). Trimming cost V 4 bases and J 6 bases; bases outside gene matches: 19. This CDR3 region has 17 residues. The CDR3 protein is CAWIIRGIAGVYTEQYF. CDR3 sequence (DNA): TGTGCCTGGATCATCCGGGGGATAGCGGGAGTTTATACCGAGCAGTACTTC. The full variable domain, completed using reference TRBV30 and TRBJ2-7, is SQTIHQWPATLVQPVGSPLSLECTVEGTSNPNLYWYRQAAGRGLQLLFYSVGIGQISSEVPQNLSASRPQDRQFILSSKKLLLSDSGFYLCAWIIRGIAGVYTEQYFGPGTRLTVT.

The V call is TRBV7-2, the J call TRBJ2-7, with 7 positions matching TRBD1. CDR3 size: 16 residues. V was pared by 1 base and J by 3 bases, with 9 bases of the junction left unmatched. Per the germline V gene, CDR1 is SGHTA and CDR2 is FQGNSA. CDR3 amino acids: CASSLVVAGGSYEQYF. CDR3 bases: TGTGCCAGCAGCTTAGTGGTGGCAGGGGGAAGCTACGAGCAGTACTTC. The full variable domain, in which reference TRBV7-2 and TRBJ2-7 provide the parts outside the CDR3, is GAGVSQSPSNKVTEKGKDVELRCDPISGHTALYWYRQSLGQGLEFLIYFQGNSAPDKSGLPSDRFSAERTGGSVSTLTIQRTQQEDSAVYLCASSLVVAGGSYEQYFGPGTRLTVT.

This chain connects TRBV28 to TRBJ2-7; 9 bases align to TRBD2. The V and J ends lost 4 bases and 3 bases, in that order; junction bases with no gene match: 4. CDR1 is MDHEN, CDR2 SYDVKM, per germline. CDR3 length equals 14 residues. For the CDR3, the DNA is TGTGCCAGCAGTTCGTCTAGCGGGATCTACGAGCAGTACTTC. It codes for CASSSSSGIYEQYF.

V usage is TRBV24-1 and J usage is TRBJ2-3; 14 bases line up with TRBD2. The CDR3 sequence is 15 residues long. With V trimmed by 8 bases and J by 3 bases, 3 bases remained unmatched. Germline V lookup: CDR1 KGHDR, CDR2 SFDVKD. CDR3 loop: CATMTSGGATDTQYF. The DNA for the CDR3 is TGTGCCACCATGACTAGCGGGGGGGCAACAGATACGCAGTATTTT.

This clone was counted a single time. CDR3 sequence reads: CASSWGTGPGGEQYF. The CDR3 nucleotides are TGTGCCAGCAGCTGGGGGACAGGGCCTGGAGGTGAGCAGTACTTC. The rearrangement uses TRBV5-6 and TRBJ2-7; 9 bases line up with TRBD1. The germline V gene encodes CDR1 SGHDT and CDR2 YYEEEE. The CDR3 extends over 15 amino acids. V shed 3 bases and J 7 bases; nucleotides not matched to a gene: 11.

V is TRBV28 and J is TRBJ2-2, with 11 bases lining up with TRBD2. Germline loops: CDR1 MDHEN, CDR2 SYDVKM. V dropped 2 bases and J dropped 7; count of bases not matched to a gene: 3. CDR3 length equals 15 residues. CDR3 sequence reads: CASSLTSGGSGELFF. In nucleotides, the CDR3 is TGTGCCAGCAGTTTAACTAGCGGGGGAAGCGGGGAGCTGTTTTTT.

A few counts support this clone. V usage is TRBV2 and J usage is TRBJ2-2; 8 bases fit TRBD1. CDR1 is SNHLY and CDR2 is FYNNEI in the germline V gene. The V segment lost 4 bases and the J segment 5 bases; nucleotides outside the gene matches: 0. This CDR3 is built from 13 residues. The CDR3 loop reads CASSGTGTGELFF. CDR3 DNA: TGTGCCAGCAGTGGGACAGGGACCGGGGAGCTGTTTTTT.